Below are 20 T cell receptor beta chains sequenced from a single sample in a study of beta chain features in type 1 diabetes. Study-wide results and caveats: Within each of all four CD4+ subsets, Type 1 diabetes patients had TCRB CDR3s that were moderately but significantly shorter.

What was sequenced were expressed TCRB transcripts, since all of the isolated RNA had been reverse transcribed. Data came from immunoSEQ multiplex PCR; TCRdb stores just in-frame clones and leaves some out. Of approximately 150,000 clones listed, 10% to 15% are singletons. These receptors have no known antigen. The sample consisted of central memory CD4+ T cells from blood. These receptors were collected from a man between 18 and 29 years old with type 1 diabetes.

This clone was detected a few times. The chain couples TRBV7-8 to TRBJ1-6; no clear D. Trimming removed 4 bases at V and 12 bases at J, with 10 bases between. This CDR3 is 12 amino acids long. Germline V gene lookup returns CDR1 SGHVS and CDR2 FQNEAQ. The CDR3 protein is CASSSSGGPLHF. The CDR3 DNA follows: TGTGCCAGCAGCTCCTCGGGAGGACCCCTCCACTTT.

The chain combines TRBV5-6 with TRBJ2-1; 11 bases are a match to TRBD1. This CDR3 is built from 18 residues. V was pared by 3 bases and J by 0 bases, with 8 bases of the junction left unmatched. Germline CDR1 is SGHDT and CDR2 is YYEEEE. The CDR3 loop is CASSSRRTGGFSYNEQFF. The CDR3 bases are TGTGCCAGCAGCTCGAGACGGACAGGGGGCTTCTCCTACAATGAGCAGTTCTTC. The full variable domain, in which reference TRBV5-6 and TRBJ2-1 provide the parts outside the CDR3, is DAGVTQSPTHLIKTRGQQVTLRCSPKSGHDTVSWYQQALGQGPQFIFQYYEEEERQRGNFPDRFSGHQFPNYSSELNVNALLLGDSALYLCASSSRRTGGFSYNEQFFGPGTRLTVL.

The CDR3 region has the DNA TGTGCCAGCAGCCCTGACATGAGCTCCTACAATGAGCAGTTCTTC. Its protein product is CASSPDMSSYNEQFF. The chain combines TRBV7-3 with TRBJ2-1, with unresolved D. Germline CDR1 and CDR2: SGHTA and FQGTGA. The CDR3 has 15 amino acids. The germline V and J ends were trimmed by 5 bases and 0 bases, with 11 bases remaining between them. The full variable domain, completed using reference TRBV7-3 and TRBJ2-1, is GAGVSQTPSNKVTEKGKYVELRCDPISGHTALYWYRQSLGQGPEFLIYFQGTGAADDSGLPNDRFFAVRPEGSVSTLKIQRTERGDSAVYLCASSPDMSSYNEQFFGPGTRLTVL.

This clone showed up just a few times. The chain is built from TRBV18 and TRBJ2-7; the D gene is possibly TRBD2 (5 bases). This CDR3 has 14 residues. Trimming removed 4 bases from V and 4 bases from J, with 14 bases in between. Germline CDR1 KGHSH, CDR2 LQKENI. The CDR3 sequence is CASSQSSDRYEQYF. The DNA of the CDR3 is TGTGCCAGCTCACAGAGTAGCGATCGGTACGAGCAGTACTTC.

The CDR3 protein is CASGQEGGNSPLHF. The DNA for the CDR3 is TGTGCCAGCGGACAGGAGGGGGGCAATTCACCCCTCCACTTT. The rearrangement joins TRBV2 to TRBJ1-6; 7 nucleotides line up with TRBD1. The CDR3 contains 14 residues. CDR1 is SNHLY, CDR2 FYNNEI, per germline. The junction had 8 bases not matched to a gene; V was cut back by 8 bases and J by 7 bases. The variable domain in full, with the rest retrieved from reference TRBV2 and TRBJ1-6, is EPEVTQTPSHQVTQMGQEVILRCVPISNHLYFYWYRQILGQKVEFLVSFYNNEISEKSEIFDDQFSVERPDGSNFTLKIRSTKLEDSAMYFCASGQEGGNSPLHFGNGTRLTVT.

The V and J genes are TRBV18 and TRBJ1-2; D might be TRBD1 (5 bases). The CDR3 length is 15 residues. The germline V and J ends were trimmed by 2 bases and 0 bases, with 10 bases remaining between them. Germline CDR1 reads KGHSH; CDR2 reads LQKENI. In nucleotides, the CDR3 is TGTGCCAGCTCACCATTTGACAGAGCTAACTATGGCTACACCTTC. This gives the protein CASSPFDRANYGYTF.

This clone was counted between two and nine times. The CDR3 coding sequence is TGTGCCTGGGCCACAGGGGTCTCTGGAAACACCATATATTTT. Its protein is CAWATGVSGNTIYF. J is TRBJ1-3 and V is TRBV30; 7 bases agree with TRBD1. The CDR3 has 14 residues. The germline gives CDR1 GTSNPN, CDR2 SVGIG (reference sequence). After removal of 5 bases from V and 0 bases from J, the junction contained 4 bases not matched to a gene.

This clone was seen a handful of times. At one end the junction does not follow the germline gene, possibly because of a read error. The chain recombines TRBV7-2 with TRBJ1-5, with a weak D call TRBD1 (5 bases). This CDR3 has 14 amino acids. Germline loops: CDR1 SGHTA, CDR2 FQGNSA. The CDR3 sequence: CASSRGEINPPQHF. The CDR3 nucleotides are TGTGCCAGCAGCCGGGGCGAGATTAATCCGCCCCAGCATTTT.

This clone was seen only a few times. V and J are TRBV5-4 and TRBJ2-3; 9 bases line up with TRBD1. This CDR3 contains 19 residues. V shed 4 bases, J shed 3 bases, and the junction held 18 bases outside the gene matches. Germline values: CDR1 SGHNT, CDR2 YYREEE (reference sequence). The CDR3 nucleotides are TGTGCCAGCAGCACCCCCAATTATAGGGGACAGGGACCGACAGATACGCAGTATTTT. Its translation: CASSTPNYRGQGPTDTQYF.

This clone was seen more than once but under ten times. J is TRBJ2-5 and V is TRBV30, with D tentatively TRBD2 (5 bases). The CDR3 spans 14 residues. CDR1 is GTSNPN, CDR2 SVGIG, per germline (reference sequence). V lost 3 bases and J 5 bases, leaving 16 bases between the germline ends. The CDR3, as DNA: TGTGCCTGGAGCGACGGGGAGCCGGGGGAGACCCAGTACTTC. Translated: CAWSDGEPGETQYF.

This clone has only one observation. The chain links TRBV5-1 to TRBJ2-1, with D unresolved. The V end was cut by 7 bases, the J end by 4 bases, with 12 bases between. Per germline, CDR1 SGHRS and CDR2 YFSETQ. The CDR3 runs to 13 residues. CDR3 bases: TGCGCCAGCCAGGAGCCCGGATACAATGAGCAGTTCTTC. Translated: CASQEPGYNEQFF. The complete variable domain, with remaining parts taken from reference TRBV5-1 and TRBJ2-1, reads KAGVTQTPRYLIKTRGQQVTLSCSPISGHRSVSWYQQTPGQGLQFLFEYFSETQRNKGNFPGRFSGRQFSNSRSEMNVSTLELGDSALYLCASQEPGYNEQFFGPGTRLTVL.

This clone was detected ten times or more. The rearrangement joins TRBV29-1 to TRBJ2-1, with D possibly being TRBD1 (5 bases). Germline loops: CDR1 SQVTM, CDR2 ANQGSEA. CDR3 length: 14 amino acids. V shed 3 bases and J shed 4 bases, with 13 bases lying between them. The CDR3 protein is CSVDVSGQYNEQFF. The CDR3 DNA is TGCAGCGTTGATGTCTCAGGGCAATACAATGAGCAGTTCTTC.

This clone was seen more than once but under ten times. The chain couples TRBV13 to TRBJ1-1; 11 bases fit TRBD1. J gave up 4 bases and V 5 bases, and 12 bases lay outside the gene matches. CDR1 and CDR2 (germline): PRHDT, FYEKMQ (reference sequence). This CDR3 comprises 17 residues. The CDR3 DNA follows: TGTGCCAGCAGCCTGCGGACAGGGGGCAATAGTTTCACTGAAGCTTTCTTT. Its protein product is CASSLRTGGNSFTEAFF.

A few counts support this clone. A junction boundary mismatches the germline segment, possibly from a read error. V is TRBV4-1 and J is TRBJ2-7; D is perhaps TRBD1 (5 bases). The CDR3 is made up of 16 amino acids. From germline, CDR1 is MGHRA and CDR2 YSYEKL. DNA for the CDR3: TGCGCCCGCAGCCAAGATCCACAGGCCTTCGCCTACGAGCAGTACTTC. It translates to CARSQDPQAFAYEQYF.

This chain's CDR3 is CASSPRENEQFF. Written as DNA, the CDR3 is TGTGCCAGTAGTCCCCGCGAGAATGAGCAGTTCTTC. The rearrangement uses TRBV19 and TRBJ2-1; D is ambiguous. Trimming took 5 bases from V and 7 from J, leaving 9 bases between them. Germline CDR1 is LNHDA and CDR2 is SQIVND (reference sequence). CDR3 length: 12 residues.

The chain uses TRBV30 and TRBJ1-6; D uncertain. The V end lost 2 bases, the J end lost 0 bases, and 8 bases lay between the germline ends. Germline CDR1 GTSNPN, CDR2 SVGIG (reference sequence). The CDR3 is made up of 15 amino acids. The CDR3 region is CAWSRLSSYNSPLHF. The DNA of the CDR3 is TGTGCCTGGAGTCGTCTTAGCTCCTATAATTCACCCCTCCACTTT.

Ten or more counts support this clone. The V and J genes are TRBV10-3 and TRBJ2-3; no clear D. Germline V gives CDR1 ENHRY, CDR2 SYGVKD. This CDR3 spans 11 amino acids. The germline V and J ends were trimmed by 3 bases and 5 bases, with 3 bases remaining between them. As DNA, the CDR3 is TGTGCCATCAGTGATTTAGATACGCAGTATTTT. It is translated as CAISDLDTQYF.

The chain uses TRBV9 and TRBJ2-3, with D possibly being TRBD2 (5 bases). CDR1 and CDR2 from the germline V gene are SGDLS and YYNGEE. The CDR3 spans 16 residues. V was clipped by 4 bases and J by 4 bases, with 19 bases between them. The CDR3 here is CASSPRTLQKADTQYF. The CDR3 nucleotides are TGTGCCAGCAGCCCGAGGACTTTACAGAAGGCAGATACGCAGTATTTT.

This clone occurred many times. The V gene is TRBV9, the J gene TRBJ2-3; the match to TRBD1 covers 8 bases. The CDR3 is 14 amino acids. Looked up from germline, CDR1 is SGDLS and CDR2 is YYNGEE. Losses at the gene ends were 3 bases for V and 2 bases for J; bases not matched to a gene: 2. The CDR3 region is CASSGTGTTDTQYF. The CDR3 bases are TGTGCCAGCAGCGGGACAGGGACCACAGATACGCAGTATTTT.

This clone occurred a few times. V and J are TRBV7-9 and TRBJ1-3; D remains ambiguous. Trimming shortened V by 5 bases and J by 8 bases, and 22 bases separated the two germline ends. Germline CDR1 is SEHNR and CDR2 is FQNEAQ (reference sequence). This CDR3 is 16 amino acids long. The CDR3 is CASSPPEDALGDTIYF. CDR3 nucleotide sequence: TGTGCCAGCAGCCCACCAGAGGACGCGTTAGGAGACACCATATATTTT.